This T cell receptor beta chain appears in the sequencing data of a study of beta chain features in type 1 diabetes. Expressed TCRB transcripts were sequenced, since all the RNA that had been isolated was reverse transcribed. Assay used: immunoSEQ multiplex PCR; TCRdb lists only in-frame clones, some missing. Counted here are roughly 370,000 clones, about 15% occurring once; the ten biggest clones make up approximately 0.035%. This clone was counted only a few times. The antigen is unknown. Study conclusions and caveats: Moderate yet significant TCRB CDR3 shortening was seen in Type 1 diabetes patients in all four CD4+ subsets.

V lost 3 bases to trimming and J lost 3 bases, with 9 bases between them. The CDR3 totals 13 residues. Germline lookup yields CDR1 LNHDA and CDR2 SQIVND (reference sequence). Sorting that relied on CD45RO/CCR7/CD25/CD127/CD95/CD27 yielded CD4+ naive, central memory, regulatory and stem cell-like memory cells. The V call is TRBV19, the J call TRBJ2-7; no clear D gene. This TCR was sampled from a man in his thirties or forties in good health. Source material: naive CD4+ T cells from blood. CDR3 sequence: CASSISSLYEQYF. For the CDR3, the DNA is TGTGCCAGTAGTATTTCCAGCCTCTACGAGCAGTACTTC.